This T cell receptor (beta chain) originates from a study of cytomegalovirus exposure and HLA in healthy donors. Study-wide background: Inside one of the first data releases sat some 93 million unique TCRs taken from HLA-typed donors.

Overall study results and limits: It was assumed in the presence/absence analyses that sequencing depth was roughly uniform across donors.

About this clone: The antigen remains undetermined.

Vbeta (60) and Jbeta (13) primers were used in the PCR. TCRdb's copy holds only in-frame clones and misses some; the assay was immunoSEQ multiplex PCR. The table shows around 170,000 clones, with around 86% occurring only once. CDR1 and CDR2 (germline): SGHRS, YFSETQ. After removal of 2 bases from V and 8 bases from J, the junction contained 2 bases not matched to a gene. The CDR3 extends over 14 amino acids. The origin of this receptor is a woman aged 18 to 35 in good health and CMV-seronegative. The sequencing input was PBMCs. V usage is TRBV5-1 and J usage is TRBJ1-6; 9 bases fit TRBD1. This chain's CDR3 is CASSFRQGDSPLHF. In DNA, the CDR3 is TGCGCCAGCAGCTTCCGACAGGGGGATTCACCCCTCCACTTT.